The clone carrying this TCR beta chain has just a few counts. The antigen is undetermined. Germline CDR1 MDHEN, CDR2 SYDVKM. V was clipped by 6 bases and J by 6 bases; unmatched bases: 4. This CDR3 region has 12 residues. The data belong to a study of beta chain features in type 1 diabetes. General study points: In the patient group, naive, central memory and Treg TCRB repertoires seemed more alike than in the healthy donor group. When Type 1 diabetes patients were examined, their TCRB CDR3s proved moderately but significantly shorter in all four CD4+ subsets. VDJ junctions sequenced from type 1 diabetes patients showed fewer insertions and more deletions.

Sequencing targeted expressed TCRB transcripts, as all isolated RNA had been reverse transcribed. Each sample of naive, central memory or regulatory T cells had, on average, around 3.3 million reads. Clones were sequenced by immunoSEQ multiplex PCR, and TCRdb holds only the in-frame ones, with some missing. The sample contains 250,000 to 300,000 clones, 14% of which appear only once. The chain employs TRBV28 and TRBJ2-7, with 8 bases fitting TRBD1. Sequencing was done on a sample of naive CD4+ T cells from blood. The source of this sequence is a man aged 30 to 39 with type 1 diabetes. The CDR3 DNA reads TGTGCCAGCAGACCAACAGGGGGCGAGCAGTACTTC. Encoded protein: CASRPTGGEQYF.